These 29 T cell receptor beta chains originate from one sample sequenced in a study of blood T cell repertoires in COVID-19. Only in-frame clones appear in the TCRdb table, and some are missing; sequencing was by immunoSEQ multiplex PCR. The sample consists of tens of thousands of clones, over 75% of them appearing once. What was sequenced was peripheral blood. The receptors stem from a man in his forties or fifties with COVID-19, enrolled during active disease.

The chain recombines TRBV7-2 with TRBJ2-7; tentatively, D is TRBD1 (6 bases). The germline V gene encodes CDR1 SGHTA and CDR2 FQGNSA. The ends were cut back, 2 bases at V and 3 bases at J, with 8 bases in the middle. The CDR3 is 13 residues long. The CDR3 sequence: CASSLMDSYEQYF. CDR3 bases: TGTGCCAGCAGCTTAATGGACAGCTACGAGCAGTACTTC.

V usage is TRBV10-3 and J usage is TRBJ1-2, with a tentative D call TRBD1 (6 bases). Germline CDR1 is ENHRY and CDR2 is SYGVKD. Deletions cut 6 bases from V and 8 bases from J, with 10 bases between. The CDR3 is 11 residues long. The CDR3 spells CAIRYGQGYTF. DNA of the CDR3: TGTGCCATCAGATATGGACAGGGCTACACCTTC.

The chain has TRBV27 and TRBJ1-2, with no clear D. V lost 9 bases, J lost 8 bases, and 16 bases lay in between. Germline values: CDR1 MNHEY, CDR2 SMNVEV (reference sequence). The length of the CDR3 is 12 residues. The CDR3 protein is CASKGGLTGYTF. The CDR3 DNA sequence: TGTGCCAGTAAGGGAGGCCTAACGGGCTACACCTTC.

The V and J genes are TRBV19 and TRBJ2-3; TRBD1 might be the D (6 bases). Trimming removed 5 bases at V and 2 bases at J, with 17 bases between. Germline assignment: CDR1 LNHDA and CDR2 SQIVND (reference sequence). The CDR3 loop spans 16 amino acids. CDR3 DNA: TGTGCCAGTAGTTCCCGGGACAACTCCAACACAGATACGCAGTATTTT. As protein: CASSSRDNSNTDTQYF. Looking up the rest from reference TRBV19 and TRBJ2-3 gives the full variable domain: DGGITQSPKYLFRKEGQNVTLSCEQNLNHDAMYWYRQDPGQGLRLIYYSQIVNDFQKGDIAEGYSVSREKKESFPLTVTSAQKNPTAFYLCASSSRDNSNTDTQYFGPGTRLTVL.

The CDR3 here is CASSDAGSGNEKLFF. For the CDR3, the DNA is TGTGCCAGCAGCGATGCGGGATCTGGGAATGAAAAACTGTTTTTT. V is TRBV28 and J is TRBJ1-4; D is uncertain. Germline values: CDR1 MDHEN, CDR2 SYDVKM. The CDR3 extends over 15 amino acids. Trimming removed 6 bases from V and 5 bases from J, with 16 bases in between. The full variable domain, rest sourced from reference TRBV28 and TRBJ1-4, is DVKVTQSSRYLVKRTGEKVFLECVQDMDHENMFWYRQDPGLGLRLIYFSYDVKMKEKGDIPEGYSVSREKKERFSLILESASTNQTSMYLCASSDAGSGNEKLFFGSGTQLSVL.

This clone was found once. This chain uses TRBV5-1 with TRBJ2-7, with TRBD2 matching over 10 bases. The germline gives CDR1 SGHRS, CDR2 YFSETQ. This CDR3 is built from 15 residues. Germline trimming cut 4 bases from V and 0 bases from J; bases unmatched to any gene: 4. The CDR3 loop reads CASSTGTSDSYEQYF. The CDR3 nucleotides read TGCGCCAGCAGCACTGGGACTAGCGACTCCTACGAGCAGTACTTC.

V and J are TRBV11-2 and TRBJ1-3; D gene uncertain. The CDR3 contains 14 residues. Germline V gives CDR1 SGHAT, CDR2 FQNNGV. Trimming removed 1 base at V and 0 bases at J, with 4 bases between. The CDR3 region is CASSLGDSGNTIYF. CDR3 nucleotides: TGTGCCAGCAGCTTAGGCGACTCTGGAAACACCATATATTTT.

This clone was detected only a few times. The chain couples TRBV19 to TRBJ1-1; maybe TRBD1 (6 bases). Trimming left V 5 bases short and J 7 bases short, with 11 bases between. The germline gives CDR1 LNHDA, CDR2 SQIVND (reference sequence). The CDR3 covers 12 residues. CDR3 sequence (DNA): TGTGCCAGTAGTCAGGGGAGGGGTGAAGCTTTCTTT. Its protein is CASSQGRGEAFF.

The CDR3 DNA reads as TGTGCCAGCAGCTTAGGCGGTAATAGTGAAAAACTGTTTTTT. Encoded protein: CASSLGGNSEKLFF. The chain carries TRBV7-6 and TRBJ1-4; D not certain. Trimming removed 1 base at V and 7 bases at J, with 10 bases between. The CDR3 is 14 residues long. Germline V gene lookup returns CDR1 SGHVS and CDR2 FNYEAQ.

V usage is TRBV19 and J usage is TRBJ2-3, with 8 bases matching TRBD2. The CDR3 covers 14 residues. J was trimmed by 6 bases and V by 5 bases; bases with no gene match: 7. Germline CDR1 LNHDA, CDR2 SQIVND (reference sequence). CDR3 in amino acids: CASSHRGGLDTQYF. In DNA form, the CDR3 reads TGTGCCAGTAGTCATCGGGGGGGGCTGGATACGCAGTATTTT.

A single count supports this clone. CDR3 sequence reads: CASSDDISNQPQHF. CDR3 in DNA: TGTGCCAGCAGCGATGACATTAGCAATCAGCCCCAGCATTTT. V and J are TRBV2 and TRBJ1-5; D remains unclear. Per the germline V gene, CDR1 is SNHLY and CDR2 is FYNNEI. Trimming took off 6 bases at V and 0 bases at J, with 9 bases between the two ends. The CDR3 contains 14 residues.

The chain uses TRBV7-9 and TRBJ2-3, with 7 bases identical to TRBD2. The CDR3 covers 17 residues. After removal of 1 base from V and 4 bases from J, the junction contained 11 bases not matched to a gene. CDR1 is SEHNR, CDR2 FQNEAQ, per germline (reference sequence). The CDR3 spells CASSLGAAGQLPDTQYF. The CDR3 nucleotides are TGTGCCAGCAGCTTAGGAGCAGCGGGGCAGCTCCCAGATACGCAGTATTTT.

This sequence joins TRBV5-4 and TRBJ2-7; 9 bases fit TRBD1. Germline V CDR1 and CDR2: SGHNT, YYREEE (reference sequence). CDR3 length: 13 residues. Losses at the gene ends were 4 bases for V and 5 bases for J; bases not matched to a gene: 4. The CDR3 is CASSPWTGDEQYF. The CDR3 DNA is TGTGCCAGCAGCCCCTGGACAGGGGACGAGCAGTACTTC.

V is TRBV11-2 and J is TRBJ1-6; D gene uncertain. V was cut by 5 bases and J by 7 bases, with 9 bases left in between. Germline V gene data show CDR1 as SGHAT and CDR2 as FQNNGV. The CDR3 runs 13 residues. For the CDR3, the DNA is TGTGCCAGCAGCCCAACGGAGAATTCACCCCTCCACTTT. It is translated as CASSPTENSPLHF.

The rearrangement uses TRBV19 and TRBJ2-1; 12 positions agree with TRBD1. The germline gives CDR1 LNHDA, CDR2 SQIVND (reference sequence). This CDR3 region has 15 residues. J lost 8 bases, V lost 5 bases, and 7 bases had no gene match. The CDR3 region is CASSSPGQGAYEQFF. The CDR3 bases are TGTGCCAGTAGTTCACCGGGACAGGGGGCCTATGAGCAGTTCTTC.

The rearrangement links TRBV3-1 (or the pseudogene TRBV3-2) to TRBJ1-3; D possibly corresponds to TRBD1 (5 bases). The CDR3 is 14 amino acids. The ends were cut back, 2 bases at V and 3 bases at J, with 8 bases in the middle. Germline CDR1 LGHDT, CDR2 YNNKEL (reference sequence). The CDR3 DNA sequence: TGTGCCAGCAGCCAACAGGGTCTTGGAAACACCATATATTTT. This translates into CASSQQGLGNTIYF.

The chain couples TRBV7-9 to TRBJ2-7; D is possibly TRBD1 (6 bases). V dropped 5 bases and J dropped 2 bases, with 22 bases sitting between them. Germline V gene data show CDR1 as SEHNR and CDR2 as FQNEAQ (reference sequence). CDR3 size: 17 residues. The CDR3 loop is CASSHSATGSTPYEQYF. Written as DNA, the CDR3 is TGTGCCAGCAGCCACAGCGCCACAGGGAGTACCCCCTACGAGCAGTACTTC.

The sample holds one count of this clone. CDR3 sequence: CASRRGGTAGNTIYF. For the CDR3, the DNA is TGTGCCAGCAGGAGAGGAGGGACAGCTGGAAACACCATATATTTT. The genes are TRBV9 and TRBJ1-3, with 7 bases that match TRBD1. Trimming cost V 5 bases and J 2 bases; bases outside gene matches: 7. Germline assignment: CDR1 SGDLS and CDR2 YYNGEE. The CDR3 extends over 15 amino acids.

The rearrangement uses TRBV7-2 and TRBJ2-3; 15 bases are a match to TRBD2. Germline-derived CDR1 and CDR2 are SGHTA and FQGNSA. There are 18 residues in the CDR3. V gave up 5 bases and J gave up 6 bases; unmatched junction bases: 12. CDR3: CASSPTGTSGGKGDTQYF. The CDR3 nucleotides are TGTGCCAGCAGCCCCACCGGGACTAGCGGGGGGAAGGGGGATACGCAGTATTTT.

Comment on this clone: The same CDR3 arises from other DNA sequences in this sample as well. The CDR3 sequence is CASSLEGATEAFF. The CDR3 region has the DNA TGCGCCAGCAGCTTGGAGGGGGCAACTGAAGCTTTCTTT. The J gene is TRBJ1-1, the V gene TRBV5-1, with 7 nucleotides matching TRBD1. Germline values: CDR1 SGHRS, CDR2 YFSETQ. V shed 0 bases and J 5 bases; nucleotides not matched to a gene: 1. This CDR3 is built from 13 residues.

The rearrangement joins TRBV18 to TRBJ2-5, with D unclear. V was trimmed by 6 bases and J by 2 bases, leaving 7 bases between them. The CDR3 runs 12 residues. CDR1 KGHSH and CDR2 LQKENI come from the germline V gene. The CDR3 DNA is TGTGCCAGCTCGATAGATCAAGAGACCCAGTACTTC. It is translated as CASSIDQETQYF.

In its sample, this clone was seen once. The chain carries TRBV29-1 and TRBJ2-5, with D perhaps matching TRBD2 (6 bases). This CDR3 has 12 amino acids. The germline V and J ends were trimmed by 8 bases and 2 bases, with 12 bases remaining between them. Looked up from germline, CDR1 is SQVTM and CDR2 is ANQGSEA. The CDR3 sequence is CSSGTQQETQYF. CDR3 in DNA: TGCAGCTCTGGGACTCAACAAGAGACCCAGTACTTC.

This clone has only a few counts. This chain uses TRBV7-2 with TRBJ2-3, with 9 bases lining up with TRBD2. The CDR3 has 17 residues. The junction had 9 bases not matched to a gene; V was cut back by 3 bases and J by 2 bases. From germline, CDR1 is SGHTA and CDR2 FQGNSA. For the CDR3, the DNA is TGTGCCAGCAGCTTTTACCGCGGGGGGGTGGTCACAGATACGCAGTATTTT. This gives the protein CASSFYRGGVVTDTQYF.

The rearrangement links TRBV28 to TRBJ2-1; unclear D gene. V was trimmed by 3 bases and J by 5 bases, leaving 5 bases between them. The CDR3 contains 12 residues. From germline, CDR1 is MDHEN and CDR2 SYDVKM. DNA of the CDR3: TGTGCCAGCAGTTTTCTAGACAATGAGCAGTTCTTC. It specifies CASSFLDNEQFF. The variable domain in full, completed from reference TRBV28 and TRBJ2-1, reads DVKVTQSSRYLVKRTGEKVFLECVQDMDHENMFWYRQDPGLGLRLIYFSYDVKMKEKGDIPEGYSVSREKKERFSLILESASTNQTSMYLCASSFLDNEQFFGPGTRLTVL.

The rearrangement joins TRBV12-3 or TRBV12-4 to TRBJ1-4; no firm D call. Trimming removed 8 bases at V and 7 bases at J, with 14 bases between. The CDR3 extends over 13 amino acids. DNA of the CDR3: TGTGCCAGCCGCCTTTTCGCTAGTGAAAAACTGTTTTTT. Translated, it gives CASRLFASEKLFF.

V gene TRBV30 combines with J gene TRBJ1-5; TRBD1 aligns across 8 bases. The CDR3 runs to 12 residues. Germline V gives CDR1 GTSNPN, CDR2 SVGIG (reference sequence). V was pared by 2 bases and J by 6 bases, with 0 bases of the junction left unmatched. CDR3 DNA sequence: TGTGCCTGGAGTACAGGGGGTCAGCCCCAGCATTTT. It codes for CAWSTGGQPQHF.

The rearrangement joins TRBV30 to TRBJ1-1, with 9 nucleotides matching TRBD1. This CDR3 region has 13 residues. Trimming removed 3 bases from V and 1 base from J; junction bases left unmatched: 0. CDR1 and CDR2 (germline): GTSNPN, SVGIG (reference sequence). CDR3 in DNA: TGTGCCTGGAGGGACAGGGGGAACACTGAAGCTTTCTTT. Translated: CAWRDRGNTEAFF. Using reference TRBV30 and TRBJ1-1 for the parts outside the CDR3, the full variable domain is SQTIHQWPATLVQPVGSPLSLECTVEGTSNPNLYWYRQAAGRGLQLLFYSVGIGQISSEVPQNLSASRPQDRQFILSSKKLLLSDSGFYLCAWRDRGNTEAFFGQGTRLTVV.

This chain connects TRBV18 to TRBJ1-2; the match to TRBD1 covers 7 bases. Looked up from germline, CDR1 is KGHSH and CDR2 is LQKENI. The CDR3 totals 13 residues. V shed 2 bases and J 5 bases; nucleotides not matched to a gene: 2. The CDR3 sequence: CASSPGTEYGYTF. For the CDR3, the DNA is TGTGCCAGCTCACCAGGGACAGAATATGGCTACACCTTC.

This CDR3 is CASSRSGGLYEQYF. The DNA of the CDR3 is TGTGCCAGCAGTCGGTCAGGGGGCCTCTACGAGCAGTACTTC. The V and J genes are TRBV6-5 and TRBJ2-7; the match to TRBD1 covers 8 bases. V shed 5 bases, J shed 3 bases, and the junction held 6 bases outside the gene matches. The length of the CDR3 is 14 residues. CDR1 is MNHEY, CDR2 SVGAGI, per germline.